Following are 27 T cell receptor beta chains from one sample sequenced in a study of cytomegalovirus exposure and HLA in healthy donors (dated by TCRdb to 2016 to 2017). The protocol used for the library was the immunoSEQ multiplex PCR assay. For the multiplex PCR, a mixture combining 60 forward primers for TCR Vbeta segments and 13 reverse primers for TCR Jbeta segments was used. TCRdb mirrors the immuneACCESS table, restricted to in-frame sequences. Some clones are absent from its copies; in checked studies, under half trace to an unresolved V gene, and the reason for the others is unknown. The sample profile shows roughly 110,000 clones; 65% to 90% of them were found once. The ten largest clonotypes hold 1.5% to 2% of the sample. Sequencing was performed on PBMCs. The receptors stem from a man aged 45-65 years in good health and CMV-seronegative.

This clone was counted a few times. V gene TRBV6-1 combines with J gene TRBJ2-3; 10 nucleotides align to TRBD2. Germline CDR1 and CDR2: MNHNS and SASEGT. The CDR3 extends over 13 amino acids. CDR3 nucleotide sequence: TGTGCGGGGACTAGCGTGAGCACAGATACGCAGTATTTT. It translates to CAGTSVSTDTQYF.

This clone was seen a handful of times. The junction shows a germline mismatch at one end, possibly a read error. This chain connects TRBV7-9 to TRBJ2-4; maybe TRBD1 (5 bases). CDR1 is SEHNR, CDR2 FQNEAQ, per germline (reference sequence). CDR3 length: 15 amino acids. This chain's CDR3 is CSSSLGDSLKNIQYF. The CDR3 nucleotides read TGTTCCAGCAGCTTAGGAGACAGCCTCAAAAACATTCAGTACTTC.

This clone was detected only a few times. Other DNA sequences of this sample code for an identical CDR3. The chain is built from TRBV19 and TRBJ2-1, with 12 bases fitting TRBD2. Trimming at V came to 2 bases and at J to 6 bases, leaving 11 bases not matched to a gene. This CDR3 has 18 residues. Germline CDR1 LNHDA, CDR2 SQIVND (reference sequence). CDR3 sequence reads: CASSIRSLAGGRRNEQFF. CDR3 DNA sequence: TGTGCCAGTAGTATAAGGAGTCTAGCGGGGGGGCGACGCAATGAGCAGTTCTTC.

V gene TRBV15 combines with J gene TRBJ2-1; TRBD2 matches 9 bases. V was clipped by 1 base and J by 4 bases; unmatched bases: 5. The CDR3 runs 16 residues. Germline CDR1 is LNHNV and CDR2 is YYDKDF (reference sequence). The CDR3 DNA is TGTGCCACCAGCAGAGCCGCTAGCGGGGCATACAATGAGCAGTTCTTC. Translation: CATSRAASGAYNEQFF.

This sequence joins TRBV28 and TRBJ2-3; 9 nucleotides line up with TRBD1. V shed 4 bases, J shed 3 bases, and the junction held 5 bases outside the gene matches. CDR3 length equals 15 residues. Germline-derived CDR1 and CDR2 are MDHEN and SYDVKM. The CDR3 DNA sequence: TGTGCCAGCAGTTACAACAGGGGGCAGACAGATACGCAGTATTTT. Translated, it gives CASSYNRGQTDTQYF.

The chain couples TRBV5-1 to TRBJ2-7; TRBD1 aligns across 12 bases. The V gene's germline CDR1 is SGHRS and CDR2 YFSETQ. Trimming removed 0 bases from V and 6 bases from J; junction bases left unmatched: 7. CDR3 length: 16 residues. This CDR3 reads CASSLDPGTGGGEQYF. The CDR3 DNA follows: TGCGCCAGCAGCTTGGATCCCGGGACAGGGGGCGGCGAGCAGTACTTC.

V usage is TRBV4-3 and J usage is TRBJ2-7, with TRBD1 matching 7 bases. V gave up 2 bases and J gave up 9 bases; unmatched junction bases: 10. CDR1 is LGHNA, CDR2 YSLEER, per germline. This CDR3 has 14 residues. CDR3 residues: CASSQLGQGEVQYF. CDR3 nucleotide sequence: TGCGCCAGCAGCCAATTAGGGCAGGGGGAAGTGCAGTACTTC.

This chain links TRBV11-2 with TRBJ1-6; perhaps TRBD1 as D (6 bases). Trimming cost V 7 bases and J 7 bases, with 14 bases left between them. Per the germline V gene, CDR1 is SGHAT and CDR2 is FQNNGV. The CDR3 is made up of 14 amino acids. CDR3 in amino acids: CASTLRQENSPLHF. DNA for the CDR3: TGTGCCAGCACCCTCCGACAGGAAAATTCACCCCTCCACTTT.

The chain couples TRBV5-4 to TRBJ1-1; D may be TRBD1 (5 bases). Germline V gives CDR1 SGHNT, CDR2 YYREEE (reference sequence). The CDR3 runs 16 residues. V dropped 4 bases and J dropped 0 bases, with 16 bases sitting between them. CDR3 sequence reads: CASSQGAGYMNTEAFF. CDR3 coding DNA: TGTGCCAGCAGCCAGGGAGCGGGATACATGAACACTGAAGCTTTCTTT.

V and J are TRBV5-1 and TRBJ1-4; tentatively, D is TRBD1 (5 bases). V was cut by 0 bases and J by 7 bases, with 10 bases left in between. The germline V gene encodes CDR1 SGHRS and CDR2 YFSETQ. This CDR3 has 14 amino acids. The CDR3 spells CASSLVGASEKLFF. The CDR3 coding sequence is TGCGCCAGCAGCTTGGTAGGGGCCAGTGAAAAACTGTTTTTT.

This chain joins TRBV6-6 and TRBJ2-5; D possibly corresponds to TRBD2 (7 bases). Germline V gene data show CDR1 as MNHNY and CDR2 as SVGAGI (reference sequence). V was cut by 6 bases and J by 5 bases, with 16 bases left in between. This CDR3 has 14 residues. Here the CDR3 reads CASREPRGGETQYF. The CDR3 DNA follows: TGTGCCAGCAGAGAACCCAGGGGAGGGGAGACCCAGTACTTC.

The CDR3 sequence: CASSSGWRVPDTQYF. CDR3 nucleotide sequence: TGTGCCAGCAGTTCCGGTTGGCGGGTCCCAGATACGCAGTATTTT. The chain employs TRBV6-6 and TRBJ2-3, with TRBD2 as a possible D gene (5 bases). From germline, CDR1 is MNHNY and CDR2 SVGAGI (reference sequence). V was shortened by 4 bases and J by 4 bases, with 15 bases between the two germline ends. The CDR3 spans 15 residues.

The rearrangement uses TRBV10-3 and TRBJ2-7; 11 nucleotides align to TRBD1. J lost 3 bases, V lost 2 bases, and 6 bases had no gene match. Germline CDR1 ENHRY, CDR2 SYGVKD. The CDR3 is 16 amino acids. Written as DNA, the CDR3 is TGTGCCATCAGTGAGGCACCGGACAGGGGGCTCTACGAGCAGTACTTC. Residues: CAISEAPDRGLYEQYF.

The CDR3 DNA sequence: TGTGCCAGCAGCTACAGGGGAATTAGCACAGATACGCAGTATTTT. Encoded protein: CASSYRGISTDTQYF. The chain joins TRBV5-6 to TRBJ2-3; TRBD1 agrees at 7 bases. The CDR3 contains 15 residues. The J segment lost 0 bases and the V segment lost 3 bases, leaving 4 bases of the junction unmatched. Germline CDR1 SGHDT, CDR2 YYEEEE.

This clone was observed once. The rearrangement links TRBV11-2 to TRBJ2-7; 7 bases are a match to TRBD1. The CDR3 length is 13 residues. Germline CDR1 reads SGHAT; CDR2 reads FQNNGV. Unmatched junction bases numbered 7, after V lost 5 bases and J lost 6 bases. CDR3 protein: CASSRQGMGEQYV. CDR3 sequence (DNA): TGTGCCAGCAGCCGACAGGGAATGGGCGAGCAGTACGTC.

This rearrangement joins TRBV11-2 to TRBJ2-5, with D unclear. The CDR3 consists of 11 residues. The germline V and J ends were trimmed by 5 bases and 2 bases, with 3 bases remaining between them. Germline CDR1 SGHAT, CDR2 FQNNGV. CDR3 nucleotide sequence: TGTGCCAGCAGCCAACAAGAGACCCAGTACTTC. It encodes CASSQQETQYF.

This CDR3 reads CASSIRTSGENIQYF. In DNA form, the CDR3 reads TGTGCCAGTAGTATTCGGACTAGCGGGGAGAACATTCAGTACTTC. The chain couples TRBV19 to TRBJ2-4, with 12 positions matching TRBD2. The CDR3 sequence is 15 residues long. V trimming: 3 bases; J trimming: 7 bases; junction bases outside the gene matches: 4. CDR1 and CDR2 (germline): LNHDA, SQIVND (reference sequence).

The rearrangement links TRBV18 to TRBJ2-7, with 11 bases matching TRBD1. CDR1 is KGHSH, CDR2 LQKENI, per germline. The CDR3 runs 15 residues. Trimming at V came to 2 bases and at J to 0 bases, leaving 0 bases not matched to a gene. CDR3 amino acids: CASSPGTGGSYEQYF. The CDR3, as DNA: TGTGCCAGCTCACCAGGGACAGGGGGCTCCTACGAGCAGTACTTC.

This clone was seen just once. This chain joins TRBV5-1 and TRBJ1-5; no clear D gene. The CDR3 is 13 residues long. The germline V gene encodes CDR1 SGHRS and CDR2 YFSETQ. V was trimmed by 4 bases and J by 3 bases, leaving 8 bases between them. CDR3 coding DNA: TGCGCCAGCAGCCACAGCCCCAATCAGCCCCAGCATTTT. Residues: CASSHSPNQPQHF.

The V gene is TRBV6-1, the J gene TRBJ2-1; 9 positions match TRBD1. The CDR3 consists of 14 residues. CDR1 MNHNS and CDR2 SASEGT come from the germline V gene. The V gene end was trimmed by 5 bases and the J gene end by 5 bases; junction bases not matched to a gene: 4. CDR3 sequence reads: CASSPGTGHNEQFF. The CDR3 DNA is TGTGCCAGCAGTCCCGGGACAGGGCACAATGAGCAGTTCTTC.

Comment on this clone: No DNA is shown, since the ends of the CDR3 on it are uncertain; the CDR3 is the one TCRdb lists. The chain joins TRBV28 to TRBJ1-2; TRBD1 is the table's D call and was not checked against the DNA. Germline CDR1 and CDR2: MDHEN and SYDVKM. From its first to its last residue, the CDR3 has 16 amino acids. The CDR3: CASSSSASDRVYGYTF.

This clone was observed once. The rearrangement joins TRBV18 to TRBJ1-2; TRBD1 might be the D (6 bases). The CDR3 runs 14 residues. The V end was cut by 3 bases, the J end by 2 bases, with 10 bases between. Germline values: CDR1 KGHSH, CDR2 LQKENI. DNA of the CDR3: TGTGCCAGCTCACCTACACAGGGAAACTATGGCTACACCTTC. It is translated as CASSPTQGNYGYTF.

V and J are TRBV28 and TRBJ1-2; 7 bases line up with TRBD1. CDR1 and CDR2 from the germline V gene are MDHEN and SYDVKM. The CDR3 consists of 13 residues. The trim removed 3 bases at V and 6 bases at J, leaving 4 bases unmatched. CDR3 protein: CASSLTGYDGYTF. The CDR3 coding sequence is TGTGCCAGCAGTTTGACAGGGTATGATGGCTACACCTTC.

This clone was picked up a small number of times. The genes are TRBV9 and TRBJ2-7, with a tentative D call TRBD2 (6 bases). This CDR3 has 12 residues. V dropped 8 bases and J dropped 6 bases, with 15 bases sitting between them. CDR1 is SGDLS, CDR2 YYNGEE, per germline. The DNA of the CDR3 is TGTGCCAGTTCCGGAGGGTTCGGCGAGCAGTACTTC. This codes for CASSGGFGEQYF.

The chain has TRBV18 and TRBJ2-3; 9 nucleotides agree with TRBD1. The CDR3 sequence is 15 residues long. Germline CDR1 is KGHSH and CDR2 is LQKENI. V trimming: 4 bases; J trimming: 0 bases; junction bases outside the gene matches: 2. CDR3 residues: CASSRGQGSTDTQYF. CDR3 sequence (DNA): TGTGCCAGCTCACGGGGACAGGGCAGCACAGATACGCAGTATTTT.

This CDR3 is CASLTGKGGTYGYTF. The CDR3 region has the DNA TGTGCCAGCTTAACCGGGAAGGGTGGAACCTATGGCTACACCTTC. The chain links TRBV18 to TRBJ1-2, with D unresolved. V was pared by 7 bases and J by 4 bases, with 19 bases between. Germline V gives CDR1 KGHSH, CDR2 LQKENI. This CDR3 spans 15 amino acids.

The chain has TRBV19 and TRBJ2-3, with 9 nucleotides matching TRBD2. The ends lost 4 bases at V and 1 base at J; junction bases unmatched: 9. CDR3 length: 17 residues. Germline assignment: CDR1 LNHDA and CDR2 SQIVND (reference sequence). The CDR3 region is CASSRLAGPGGTDTQYF. Here the CDR3 DNA reads TGTGCCAGTAGTAGGCTAGCGGGGCCAGGTGGCACAGATACGCAGTATTTT.